Listed here is a single TCR beta chain. The data were obtained in a study of blood T cell repertoires in COVID-19. The V gene end was trimmed by 6 bases and the J gene end by 2 bases; junction bases not matched to a gene: 4. Germline CDR1 MNHEY, CDR2 SMNVEV (reference sequence). This CDR3 has 13 amino acids. Method: immunoSEQ multiplex PCR; TCRdb's copy keeps in-frame clones and lacks some. The sample lists approximately 300,000 clones; 75% to 90% were seen once. What was sequenced was PBMCs or T cells enriched from blood (not recorded which). This chain links TRBV27 with TRBJ2-7; TRBD1 agrees at 7 bases. The TCR originated in a woman in her 30s who had recovered from COVID-19. This CDR3 reads CASSYTGAYEQYF. CDR3 sequence (DNA): TGTGCCAGCAGCTATACAGGGGCCTACGAGCAGTACTTC.